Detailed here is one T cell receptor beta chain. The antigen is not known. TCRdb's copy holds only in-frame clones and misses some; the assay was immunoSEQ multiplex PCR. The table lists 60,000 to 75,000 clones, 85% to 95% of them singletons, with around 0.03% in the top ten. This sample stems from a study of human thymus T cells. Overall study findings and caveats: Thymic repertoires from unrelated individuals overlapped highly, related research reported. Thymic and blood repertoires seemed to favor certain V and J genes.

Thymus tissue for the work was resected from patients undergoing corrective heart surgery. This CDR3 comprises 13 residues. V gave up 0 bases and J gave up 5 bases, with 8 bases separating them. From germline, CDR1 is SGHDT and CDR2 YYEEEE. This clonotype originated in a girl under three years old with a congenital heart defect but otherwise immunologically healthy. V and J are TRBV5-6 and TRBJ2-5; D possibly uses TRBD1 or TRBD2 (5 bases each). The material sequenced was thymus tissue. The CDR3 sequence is CASSLGGVETQYF. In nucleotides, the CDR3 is TGTGCCAGCAGCTTGGGAGGGGTGGAGACCCAGTACTTC.